The next 12 T cell receptor beta chains were all read from a single sample in a study of regulatory T cells in long-lasting Graves disease. With iRepertoire HTBI primers and Arm-PCR of CDR3 regions, TCR beta libraries were built. TCRdb called the multiplex PCR reads again in MiXCR, with one record for every CDR3 protein. The data contain under 450,000 distinct CDR3 sequences, roughly a quarter of them singletons. Time point defined: persistent/refractory GD, antithyroid drugs over 5 years with positive TRAb. PBMC RNA served as the TCR library source. The specimen comprised peripheral blood mononuclear cells (PBMCs), sampled when the disease was refractory, from a patient treated with antithyroid drugs. The receptor set was obtained from a female donor with Graves disease.

There are many counts of this clonotype. The chain has TRBV7-9 and TRBJ1-4; 10 bases are a match to TRBD1. Germline-derived CDR1 and CDR2 are SEHNR and FQNEAQ (reference sequence). Trimming cost V 8 bases and J 7 bases; bases outside gene matches: 4. The CDR3 length is 13 residues. This CDR3 reads CASGGTGAEKLFF. The DNA for the CDR3 is TGTGCCAGCGGCGGGACAGGGGCTGAAAAACTGTTTTTT.

This clonotype appeared many times. This chain connects TRBV28 to TRBJ1-1; a weak D match, TRBD1 (6 bases). The germline CDR1 and CDR2 sequences are MDHEN and SYDVKM. The CDR3 has 13 amino acids. Trimming left V 2 bases short and J 8 bases short, with 12 bases between. CDR3 amino acids: CASSLGGGPEAFF. The CDR3, as DNA: TGTGCCAGCAGTTTAGGGGGGGGGCCGGAAGCTTTCTTT.

This clonotype has a count of ten or more. The J gene is TRBJ1-1, the V gene TRBV5-1, with 8 bases lining up with TRBD1. The germline CDR1 and CDR2 sequences are SGHRS and YFSETQ. The ends lost 4 bases at V and 0 bases at J; junction bases unmatched: 2. The CDR3 is 14 residues long. The CDR3 bases are TGCGCCAGCAGCATGGGACAGGTGAACACTGAAGCTTTCTTT. Translation: CASSMGQVNTEAFF.

The table lists this clonotype with a few counts. The chain uses TRBV7-2 and TRBJ1-2, with D maybe TRBD1 (6 bases). The germline gives CDR1 SGHTA, CDR2 FQGNSA. The V gene lost 1 base and the J gene lost 6 bases, with 12 bases spanning the gap. The CDR3 totals 14 residues. CDR3 protein: CASSLVTGWNGYTF. The CDR3 DNA sequence: TGTGCCAGCAGCTTAGTCACAGGGTGGAATGGCTACACCTTC.

V usage is TRBV19 and J usage is TRBJ1-2; no clear D gene. Trimming stripped 3 bases from V and 8 bases from J, with 19 bases between. CDR1 and CDR2 from the germline V gene are LNHDA and SQIVND (reference sequence). The CDR3 runs 15 residues. In nucleotides, the CDR3 is TGTGCCAGTAGTATCGGTGCTGTCCCCCTGGGAGGCTACACCTTC. Amino acids: CASSIGAVPLGGYTF.

The sample holds a few counts of this clonotype. The V call is TRBV2, the J call TRBJ2-1, with a tentative D call TRBD2 (5 bases). The V end was cut by 6 bases, the J end by 6 bases, with 21 bases between. The CDR3 is made up of 16 amino acids. Germline CDR1 reads SNHLY; CDR2 reads FYNNEI. CDR3 in amino acids: CASRIVSGQVFNEQFF. The DNA for the CDR3 is TGTGCCAGCAGGATAGTGAGCGGTCAGGTATTCAATGAGCAGTTCTTC.

The J gene is TRBJ1-1, the V gene TRBV11-2; D is uncertain. Trimming removed 3 bases from V and 4 bases from J, with 12 bases in between. The germline V gene encodes CDR1 SGHAT and CDR2 FQNNGV. The CDR3 totals 14 residues. CDR3 sequence reads: CASSFGPSATEAFF. DNA for the CDR3: TGTGCCAGCAGCTTTGGTCCCTCGGCCACTGAAGCTTTCTTT.

The CDR3 DNA reads as TGTGCCTGGAGTGTCAAGGACAGGAACTCCTACGAGCAGTACTTC. This sequence encodes CAWSVKDRNSYEQYF. The chain links TRBV30 to TRBJ2-7; 7 bases are shared with TRBD1. V was clipped by 0 bases and J by 0 bases; unmatched bases: 5. CDR3 length: 15 residues. The germline V gene has CDR1 GTSNPN and CDR2 SVGIG (reference sequence).

The V gene is TRBV6-1, the J gene TRBJ2-7, with TRBD2 matching 12 bases. This CDR3 has 14 residues. From germline, CDR1 is MNHNS and CDR2 SASEGT. V was clipped by 10 bases and J by 7 bases; unmatched bases: 11. Written as DNA, the CDR3 is TGTGCCACCAAGAGGACTAGCGGGACGGGGGAGCAGTACTTC. Translation: CATKRTSGTGEQYF.

This clonotype was picked up many times. The gene calls are TRBV2 and TRBJ2-7; unclear D gene. This CDR3 contains 17 residues. The ends were cut back, 4 bases at V and 0 bases at J, with 19 bases in the middle. The germline gives CDR1 SNHLY, CDR2 FYNNEI. CDR3 DNA: TGTGCCAGCAGTGGACCCACCCCGGCCAACCCCTCCTACGAGCAGTACTTC. Amino acids: CASSGPTPANPSYEQYF.

This clonotype was counted many times. The chain recombines TRBV20-1 with TRBJ1-4, with a weak D call TRBD1 (5 bases). V lost 3 bases and J 8 bases, leaving 13 bases between the germline ends. The CDR3 runs to 13 residues. Germline CDR1 DFQATT, CDR2 SNEGSKA (reference sequence). The CDR3 loop reads CSARPGFSEKLFF. CDR3 DNA: TGCAGTGCTAGGCCAGGGTTCAGCGAAAAACTGTTTTTT.

This clonotype was counted many times. The chain joins TRBV2 to TRBJ1-1; TRBD1 might be the D (5 bases). This CDR3 is 14 amino acids long. Germline CDR1 is SNHLY and CDR2 is FYNNEI. Trimming shortened V by 5 bases and J by 3 bases, and 13 bases separated the two germline ends. The CDR3 bases are TGTGCCAGCAGTTTTTTCCAGGGTGACACTGAAGCTTTCTTT. It encodes CASSFFQGDTEAFF.